The 20 T cell receptor beta chains presented below share a single source sample, sequenced in a study of T cell responses to AZD1222 COVID-19 vaccine (TCRdb year 2021). The protocol used for the library was the immunoSEQ multiplex PCR assay. TCRdb holds this immuneACCESS table with in-frame rearrangements only. Some clones are missing; in checked studies, unresolved V genes explain under half, and the rest has no known cause. In this sample the table shows 120,000 or so clones, around nine tenths of which occur a single time. The ten largest clones capture 15% of the sample. What the time point label conveys for this sample: about 28 days (+/-7) after the second vaccine dose. The sample here was peripheral blood, taken 28 days after the second AZD1222 dose. These receptor sequences come from an adult who received the AZD1222 COVID-19 vaccine.

CDR3 residues: CASSPQGEETQYF. CDR3 bases: TGTGCCAGCAGTCCTCAGGGGGAAGAGACCCAGTACTTC. The rearrangement links TRBV27 to TRBJ2-5; TRBD1 matches at 7 bases. Per the germline V gene, CDR1 is MNHEY and CDR2 is SMNVEV (reference sequence). V lost 5 bases, J lost 3 bases, and 3 bases stayed unmatched. The CDR3 has 13 residues.

This clone was seen ten or more times. The V call is TRBV12-3 or TRBV12-4, the J call TRBJ2-7, with D unclear. CDR3 length equals 12 residues. V lost 3 bases and J 6 bases, leaving 9 bases between the germline ends. CDR3 sequence reads: CASSFYPSEQYF. The CDR3 bases are TGTGCCAGCAGTTTCTACCCCAGCGAGCAGTACTTC.

The chain combines TRBV6-5 with TRBJ1-2, with a possible D match to TRBD1 (6 bases). Per the germline V gene, CDR1 is MNHEY and CDR2 is SVGAGI. The ends were cut back, 0 bases at V and 1 base at J, with 9 bases in the middle. The CDR3 has 15 amino acids. The CDR3 DNA reads TGTGCCAGCAGTTACTCCCCCAGGGGTAACTATGGCTACACCTTC. This translates into CASSYSPRGNYGYTF.

The gene calls are TRBV7-9 and TRBJ1-6, with D possibly matching TRBD1 (6 bases). Trimming cost V 5 bases and J 9 bases, with 26 bases left between them. Germline CDR1 reads SEHNR; CDR2 reads FQNEAQ (reference sequence). The CDR3 extends over 18 amino acids. CDR3 loop: CASSIAGGRTGLVSPLHF. The CDR3 nucleotides are TGTGCCAGCAGCATTGCCGGGGGGCGAACGGGATTAGTTTCACCCCTCCACTTT.

The rearrangement uses TRBV5-8 and TRBJ2-3; the match to TRBD2 covers 7 bases. Germline V gives CDR1 SGHTS, CDR2 YDEGEE. The CDR3 loop spans 14 amino acids. J was trimmed by 5 bases and V by 2 bases; bases with no gene match: 5. DNA of the CDR3: TGTGCCAGCAGCTTAAGCCCTAGCGGAGATACGCAGTATTTT. This gives the protein CASSLSPSGDTQYF.

This chain uses TRBV6-5 with TRBJ1-1; D is undetermined. The germline V gene encodes CDR1 MNHEY and CDR2 SVGAGI. The CDR3 sequence is 12 residues long. The V end lost 5 bases, the J end lost 3 bases, and 7 bases lay between the germline ends. This CDR3 is CASSPGYTEAFF. CDR3 sequence (DNA): TGTGCCAGCAGTCCCGGTTACACTGAAGCTTTCTTT.

This chain links TRBV3-1 (or the pseudogene TRBV3-2) with TRBJ2-7; perhaps TRBD1 as D (5 bases). In germline, CDR1 is LGHDT, CDR2 YNNKEL (reference sequence). The germline V and J ends were trimmed by 0 bases and 2 bases, with 8 bases remaining between them. This CDR3 comprises 14 residues. Written as DNA, the CDR3 is TGTGCCAGCAGCCAAGATTACAGGCCCTACGAGCAGTACTTC. It translates to CASSQDYRPYEQYF.

The rearrangement uses TRBV12-3 or TRBV12-4 and TRBJ1-2; D possibly corresponds to TRBD1 (5 bases). The CDR3 extends over 13 amino acids. V shed 6 bases and J shed 0 bases, with 8 bases lying between them. The CDR3: CASRDRANYGYTF. The DNA for the CDR3 is TGTGCCAGCAGAGACAGAGCTAACTATGGCTACACCTTC.

The chain joins TRBV5-5 to TRBJ2-7; no firm D call. The V gene's germline CDR1 is SGHKS and CDR2 YYEKEE (reference sequence). There are 12 residues in the CDR3. The V gene lost 7 bases and the J gene lost 6 bases, with 14 bases spanning the gap. The CDR3 region is CASCGLDGEQYF. The CDR3 coding sequence is TGTGCCAGCTGTGGTCTGGATGGCGAGCAGTACTTC. The variable domain in full, completed from reference TRBV5-5 and TRBJ2-7, reads DAGVTQSPTHLIKTRGQQVTLRCSPISGHKSVSWYQQVLGQGPQFIFQYYEKEERGRGNFPDRFSARQFPNYSSELNVNALLLGDSALYLCASCGLDGEQYFGPGTRLTVT.

This chain uses TRBV28 with TRBJ2-3; the D gene is possibly TRBD2 (5 bases). This CDR3 has 14 amino acids. From germline, CDR1 is MDHEN and CDR2 SYDVKM. V was clipped by 7 bases and J by 1 base, with 12 bases between them. The CDR3 loop is CASTGNSRTDTQYF. Written as DNA, the CDR3 is TGTGCCAGCACCGGGAATAGTCGCACAGATACGCAGTATTTT. The variable domain in full, with the rest retrieved from reference TRBV28 and TRBJ2-3, is DVKVTQSSRYLVKRTGEKVFLECVQDMDHENMFWYRQDPGLGLRLIYFSYDVKMKEKGDIPEGYSVSREKKERFSLILESASTNQTSMYLCASTGNSRTDTQYFGPGTRLTVL.

To note about this clone: Other DNA sequences from this sample encode an identical CDR3 as well. The J gene is TRBJ2-7, the V gene TRBV6-5, with D perhaps matching TRBD2 (5 bases). Germline V gene sequence: CDR1 MNHEY, CDR2 SVGAGI. The V and J ends lost 0 bases and 3 bases respectively, with 12 bases between them. This CDR3 comprises 15 residues. In DNA, the CDR3 is TGTGCCAGCAGTTACTCCGGCGGACTCGGCTACGAGCAGTACTTC. It specifies CASSYSGGLGYEQYF.

This clone was detected once. CDR3 sequence reads: CASSLGTRDHYGYTF. The CDR3 bases are TGTGCCAGCAGCTTGGGGACTCGGGATCACTATGGCTACACCTTC. The rearrangement links TRBV5-5 to TRBJ1-2, with D unclear. The germline V gene encodes CDR1 SGHKS and CDR2 YYEKEE (reference sequence). Trimming took off 0 bases at V and 3 bases at J, with 12 bases between the two ends. The CDR3 consists of 15 residues.

The count of this clone is one. The J gene is TRBJ2-5, the V gene TRBV4-2, with 9 bases matching TRBD2. The CDR3 loop spans 16 amino acids. Germline trimming cut 4 bases from V and 5 bases from J; bases unmatched to any gene: 11. The germline CDR1 and CDR2 sequences are LGHNA and YNFKEQ. The CDR3 region is CASSPALRGGVETQYF. DNA of the CDR3: TGTGCCAGCAGCCCGGCGTTGCGGGGGGGCGTCGAGACCCAGTACTTC.

This CDR3 is CASILGAQHRYEQYF. In DNA form, the CDR3 reads TGTGCCAGCATTCTAGGGGCCCAGCACCGCTACGAGCAGTACTTC. V gene TRBV6-5 combines with J gene TRBJ2-7; D is perhaps TRBD1 (5 bases). Germline lookup yields CDR1 MNHEY and CDR2 SVGAGI. With 7 bases removed from V and 3 bases from J, the gap between germline ends came to 19 bases. The CDR3 spans 15 residues.

The V and J genes are TRBV11-2 and TRBJ2-1; D remains unclear. Trimming took 0 bases from V and 3 from J, leaving 6 bases between them. The CDR3 consists of 14 residues. CDR1 is SGHAT, CDR2 FQNNGV, per germline. The CDR3 nucleotides read TGTGCCAGCAGCTTAGAGGACGACTACAATGAGCAGTTCTTC. Its translation: CASSLEDDYNEQFF.

The J gene is TRBJ1-1, the V gene TRBV19; 11 bases line up with TRBD1. V shed 4 bases and J 2 bases; nucleotides not matched to a gene: 12. Looked up from germline, CDR1 is LNHDA and CDR2 is SQIVND (reference sequence). There are 18 residues in the CDR3. The CDR3 DNA is TGTGCCAGTAGTAAGTTCGGGACAGGGGGACTAGTCAACACTGAAGCTTTCTTT. It encodes CASSKFGTGGLVNTEAFF.

The sample holds a few counts of this clone. This chain uses TRBV4-1 with TRBJ2-1, with 8 bases aligning to TRBD1. Germline V gene data show CDR1 as MGHRA and CDR2 as YSYEKL. V lost 1 base and J lost 6; bases outside the gene matches: 5. This CDR3 comprises 15 residues. The CDR3 here is CASSQGQGAVNEQFF. Written as DNA, the CDR3 is TGCGCCAGCAGCCAAGGTCAGGGGGCGGTCAATGAGCAGTTCTTC.

The chain uses TRBV5-1 and TRBJ2-3; the D call may be TRBD1 or TRBD2 (5 bases each). From germline, CDR1 is SGHRS and CDR2 YFSETQ. Deletions cut 5 bases from V and 5 bases from J, with 15 bases between. This CDR3 contains 14 residues. The CDR3 sequence: CASRTGTGGDTQYF. The CDR3 DNA reads TGCGCCAGCAGAACCGGGACCGGTGGAGATACGCAGTATTTT.

The chain has TRBV12-3 or TRBV12-4 and TRBJ1-2, with D unclear. The germline V and J ends were trimmed by 3 bases and 8 bases, with 10 bases remaining between them. The length of the CDR3 is 12 residues. The CDR3 reads CASSFGQQGYTF. The CDR3 DNA is TGTGCCAGCAGTTTCGGGCAGCAGGGCTACACCTTC.

The chain couples TRBV11-3 to TRBJ1-1; D is perhaps TRBD1 (5 bases). Per the germline V gene, CDR1 is SGHNT and CDR2 is YENEEA. V lost 1 base and J lost 3, with 12 bases in between. The CDR3 has 15 amino acids. The CDR3 DNA is TGTGCCAGCAGCTTAGGAAGTGGGGGGGACACTGAAGCTTTCTTT. Protein: CASSLGSGGDTEAFF.